A selection of T cell receptor beta chains follows, all from one sample in a study of a mutant IDH1 vaccine in newly diagnosed glioma. The assay was immunoSEQ multiplex PCR, and TCRdb's table has in-frame clones only and misses some. The sample shows about 100,000 clones, around four fifths of them seen only once. The input for sequencing was PBMCs, taken from a glioma patient treated with radiotherapy, temozolomide or both. These receptors were obtained from a man in his forties with glioma. The CDR3 runs from the conserved cysteine through the conserved F or W. Fields, in order: D gene, CDR3 length, clone size, V gene, J gene, CDR3 protein, CDR3 DNA. A D gene is named only where the DNA matches it firmly. Rows may omit the clone size; those that give it use once, few, many or a size class.

>-|14|-|TRBV6-1|TRBJ2-7
CASSVGDTLYEQYF
TGTGCCAGCAGTGTAGGGGACACCCTCTACGAGCAGTACTTC
>-|15|-|TRBV7-6|TRBJ2-7
CASSLAQGVPYEQYF
TGTGCCAGCAGCTTAGCGCAAGGGGTTCCCTACGAGCAGTACTTC
>TRBD1|14|-|TRBV12-5|TRBJ2-5
CASGFSDRVETQYF
TGTGCTAGTGGTTTCTCGGACAGGGTAGAGACCCAGTACTTC
>-|16|-|TRBV7-9|TRBJ2-3
CASSPMGGEGTDTQYF
TGTGCCAGCAGCCCAATGGGCGGGGAAGGCACAGATACGCAGTATTTT
>TRBD2|15|-|TRBV7-9|TRBJ2-1
CASSPKRGANNEQFF
TGTGCCAGCAGCCCAAAGCGGGGGGCGAACAATGAGCAGTTCTTC
>-|14|-|TRBV6-5|TRBJ2-7
CASSYSSASYEQYF
TGTGCCAGCAGTTACTCAAGCGCTTCCTACGAGCAGTACTTC
>-|14|-|TRBV7-2|TRBJ2-7
CASSQDSTRYEQYF
TGTGCCAGCAGCCAAGACTCTACACGGTACGAGCAGTACTTC
>-|13|-|TRBV25-1|TRBJ2-1
CASSEYGPNEQFF
TGTGCCAGCAGTGAATACGGCCCTAATGAGCAGTTCTTC
>-|15|-|TRBV18|TRBJ2-5
CASSLGGQGQETQYF
TGTGCCAGCTCCCTTGGAGGGCAGGGGCAAGAGACCCAGTACTTC
>TRBD1|13|-|TRBV7-6|TRBJ2-1
CASSHDRANEQFF
TGTGCCAGCAGCCATGACAGGGCCAATGAGCAGTTCTTC
>-|12|-|TRBV5-5|TRBJ1-1
CASSLATTEAFF
TGTGCCAGCAGCTTGGCCACCACTGAAGCTTTCTTT
>-|16|-|TRBV7-2|TRBJ2-1
CASSTRVGRTYNEQFF
TGTGCCAGCAGCACCCGAGTGGGCCGGACCTACAATGAGCAGTTCTTC
>TRBD1|15|once|TRBV7-9|TRBJ1-5
CASSSAGGAGQPQHF
TGTGCCAGCAGCAGCGCAGGGGGCGCCGGTCAGCCCCAGCATTTT
>-|14|-|TRBV7-8|TRBJ2-7
CASSLELSSYEQYF
TGTGCCAGCAGCTTAGAGCTCAGCTCCTACGAGCAGTACTTC
>-|15|-|TRBV27|TRBJ2-1
CASSLSPLALVEQFF
TGTGCCAGCAGTTTAAGTCCCCTAGCACTTGTTGAGCAGTTCTTC
>-|13|few|TRBV19|TRBJ2-7
CASRSTGGDEQYF
TGTGCCTCACGGTCAACAGGTGGGGACGAGCAGTACTTC
>-|11|-|TRBV7-8|TRBJ2-7
CASSLSYEQYF
TGTGCCAGCAGCCTCAGCTACGAGCAGTACTTC
>TRBD1|16|-|TRBV6-6|TRBJ2-7
CASSPTPGQGHYEQYF
TGTGCCAGCAGTCCAACCCCGGGACAGGGCCACTACGAGCAGTACTTC
>-|13|-|TRBV5-4|TRBJ2-5
CASSLDFKETQYF
TGTGCCAGCAGCTTGGACTTTAAAGAGACCCAGTACTTC
>TRBD2|18|-|TRBV11-2|TRBJ2-3
CASSLETALAGGPDTQYF
TGTGCCAGCAGCTTAGAAACTGCACTAGCGGGGGGTCCGGATACGCAGTATTTT
>TRBD2|15|-|TRBV27|TRBJ2-3
CASRTSGGYGDTQYF
TGTGCCAGCCGAACTAGCGGGGGATATGGGGATACGCAGTATTTT
>-|14|-|TRBV7-6|TRBJ2-7
CASSLVDSAYEQYF
TGTGCCAGCAGCTTAGTGGACAGCGCCTACGAGCAGTACTTC
>-|15|-|TRBV28|TRBJ2-2
CASSYRLRSGGELFF
TGTGCCAGCAGTTACCGACTCCGTTCGGGCGGGGAGCTGTTTTTT
>-|13|-|TRBV10-3|TRBJ1-1
CAIKNRVDTEAFF
TGTGCCATCAAAAACAGGGTTGACACTGAAGCTTTCTTT
>-|15|-|TRBV6-6|TRBJ2-3
CASSYRTGVPDTQYF
TGTGCCAGCAGTTATAGAACGGGAGTCCCGGATACGCAGTATTTT
>TRBD2|13|-|TRBV7-2|TRBJ2-1
CASSLTAGYEQFF
TGTGCCAGCAGCTTAACAGCGGGGTATGAGCAGTTCTTC
>-|19|-|TRBV5-1|TRBJ2-2
CASSLAGSEGVRNTGELFF
TGCGCCAGCAGCTTGGCGGGTAGCGAGGGGGTTCGGAACACCGGGGAGCTGTTTTTT
>-|19|-|TRBV12-1|TRBJ2-2
CASSPLWQGALGYGGELFF
TGTGCCAGCAGCCCATTGTGGCAGGGGGCCTTGGGTTATGGCGGGGAGCTGTTTTTT
>TRBD2|15|-|TRBV10-3|TRBJ2-3
CAISEWTSLADTQYF
TGTGCCATCAGTGAGTGGACTAGCCTAGCAGATACGCAGTATTTT
>TRBD2|12|few|TRBV5-6|TRBJ2-3
CASGTSEDTQYF
TGTGCCAGCGGGACTAGTGAAGATACGCAGTATTTT
>TRBD1|13|-|TRBV15|TRBJ2-1
CATSRRGPNEQFF
TGTGCCACCAGCCGAAGGGGGCCCAATGAGCAGTTCTTC
>TRBD2|16|-|TRBV7-2|TRBJ2-1
CASSLIAGGSYNEQFF
TGTGCCAGCAGTCTTATAGCGGGGGGCTCCTACAATGAGCAGTTCTTC
>-|12|few|TRBV29-1|TRBJ1-5
CSVEDGRGSQHF
TGCAGCGTTGAAGATGGGAGGGGATCCCAGCATTTT
>-|16|-|TRBV7-8|TRBJ1-4
CASSRQQGAYNEKLFF
TGTGCCAGCAGCCGACAACAGGGAGCCTATAATGAAAAACTGTTTTTT
>TRBD1|15|-|TRBV6-1|TRBJ2-7
CASLTSGTGTYEQYF
TGTGCCAGCTTAACATCCGGGACAGGGACCTACGAGCAGTACTTC
>TRBD1|14|-|TRBV30|TRBJ1-5
CAWSGDRVRQPQHF
TGTGCCTGGAGCGGGGACAGGGTGCGTCAGCCCCAGCATTTT
>-|14|-|TRBV4-2|TRBJ1-1
CASSQGDSNTEAFF
TGTGCCAGCAGCCAAGGGGATTCGAACACTGAAGCTTTCTTT
>-|13|-|TRBV6-1|TRBJ1-5
CASSSQMNQPQHF
TGTGCCAGCAGTAGTCAGATGAATCAGCCCCAGCATTTT
>TRBD1|17|-|TRBV19|TRBJ2-1
CASSKDEGQVIYNEQFF
TGTGCCAGTAGTAAGGACGAAGGACAGGTAATCTACAATGAGCAGTTCTTC
>TRBD2|17|-|TRBV7-8|TRBJ2-3
CASSHGLAGGPTDTQYF
TGTGCCAGCAGCCACGGACTAGCGGGGGGCCCCACAGATACGCAGTATTTT
>TRBD2|12|once|TRBV6-7|TRBJ2-7
CASRSTSCEQYF
TGTGCCAGCAGGTCGACTAGCTGCGAGCAGTACTTC
>TRBD2|16|-|TRBV18|TRBJ2-3
CASSPGIAGASDTQYF
TGTGCCAGCTCACCCGGGATAGCGGGGGCCTCGGATACGCAGTATTTT
>-|12|medium-sized|TRBV15|TRBJ1-5
CATSREGPPQHF
TGTGCCACCAGCAGAGAAGGCCCGCCCCAGCATTTT
>-|12|-|TRBV5-6|TRBJ2-7
CASSSTDYEQYF
TGTGCCAGCAGCTCGACAGACTACGAGCAGTACTTC
>-|13|-|TRBV9|TRBJ2-1
CASSVNLNNEQFF
TGTGCCAGCAGCGTTAACTTGAACAATGAGCAGTTCTTC
>TRBD1|15|-|TRBV19|TRBJ1-1
CASSIGTGRDTEAFF
TGTGCCAGTAGTATTGGGACAGGGCGGGACACTGAAGCTTTCTTT
>-|17|-|TRBV4-2|TRBJ2-2
CASSQGSGPPNTGELFF
TGTGCCAGCAGCCAAGGGAGCGGGCCACCCAACACCGGGGAGCTGTTTTTT
>-|13|-|TRBV27|TRBJ1-1
CASSYREGVEAFF
TGTGCCAGCAGTTATCGGGAAGGCGTGGAAGCTTTCTTT
>TRBD1|15|-|TRBV7-9|TRBJ2-7
CASSAPGQRPYEQYF
TGTGCCAGCAGCGCCCCGGGACAGAGGCCCTACGAGCAGTACTTC
>-|12|once|TRBV29-1|TRBJ1-1
CSVPAMNTEAFF
TGCAGCGTGCCAGCTATGAACACTGAAGCTTTCTTT
>TRBD2|16|-|TRBV7-6|TRBJ2-7
CASSPWTSGGASEQYF
TGTGCCAGCAGCCCCTGGACTAGCGGGGGGGCAAGCGAGCAGTACTTC
>TRBD1|15|once|TRBV10-1|TRBJ2-7
CASRPRQGAFDEQYF
TGCGCCAGCAGGCCCAGGCAGGGGGCTTTCGACGAGCAGTACTTC
>TRBD1|14|-|TRBV5-1|TRBJ2-7
CASSLGTGAYEQYF
TGCGCCAGCAGCTTGGGGACAGGAGCATACGAGCAGTACTTC
>-|16|-|TRBV6-6|TRBJ2-3
CASSIDSLILTDTQYF
TGTGCCAGCAGCATAGACAGCCTTATCCTTACAGATACGCAGTATTTT
>-|11|few|TRBV6-1|TRBJ2-7
CASSDSYEQYF
TGTGCCAGCAGTGACTCCTACGAGCAGTACTTC
>-|11|few|TRBV2|TRBJ1-6
CASSRPESVHF
TGTGCCAGCAGCCGACCGGAGTCCGTCCACTTT
>-|16|few|TRBV27|TRBJ1-5
CASSLFFGEGNQPQHF
TGTGCCAGCAGTTTATTTTTCGGTGAGGGCAATCAGCCCCAGCATTTT